This T cell receptor (beta chain) derives from a study of cytomegalovirus exposure and HLA in healthy donors. Trimming removed 0 bases at V and 0 bases at J, with 17 bases between. The CDR3 consists of 18 residues. Germline V gene data show CDR1 as SEHNR and CDR2 as FQNEAQ (reference sequence). In the PCR, 60 Vbeta and 13 Jbeta primers were used. Produced via immunoSEQ multiplex PCR; TCRdb's table is partial and in-frame only. The sample records some 100,000 clones, about 79% being singletons. The source is a woman under 30 in good health and CMV-seronegative. Input material: PBMCs. This sequence joins TRBV7-9 and TRBJ1-2; weak D call: TRBD1 (6 bases). CDR3 sequence: CASSLATGDSGTNYGYTF. CDR3 in DNA: TGTGCCAGCAGCTTAGCGACAGGAGATTCGGGGACTAACTATGGCTACACCTTC.